These T cell receptor beta chains were read from a single sample in a study of early T cells in non-severe SARS-CoV-2 infection. From the 5' RACE reads, TCRdb called clonotypes with MiXCR, one entry per CDR3 protein. The sample has some 54,000 distinct CDR3 sequences, 9.5% to 12% seen once. Sequenced material: whole blood. Source of these receptors: an adult who was a healthcare worker with PCR-confirmed SARS-CoV-2 infection or an uninfected control (not recorded which). Each CDR3 is given without its conserved first and last residue.

V gene	J gene	CDR3 protein
TRBV6-5	TRBJ2-3	ASTGGLHTQY
TRBV5-1	TRBJ2-7	ASSFIPEAYEQY
TRBV7-3	TRBJ1-1	ASRLSVLSNTEAF
TRBV29-1	TRBJ2-7	SVEVFRGSSYEQY
TRBV7-9	TRBJ2-7	ASSPMVGKYEQY
TRBV28	TRBJ1-2	ASTNWGRRGYT
TRBV4-2	TRBJ1-3	ASSQELNRAGNTIY
TRBV6-6	TRBJ2-3	ASKGAGAQDRTQY
TRBV5-4	TRBJ2-3	ASSFSSGGIDTQY
TRBV7-2	TRBJ1-1	ASRVKAGEAF
TRBV6-2/TRBV6-3	TRBJ1-6	ASSSFGQGSYNSPLH
TRBV7-2	TRBJ1-1	ASSLQGIMNTEAF
TRBV5-1	TRBJ2-5	ASSSSGETQY
TRBV7-9	TRBJ1-6	ASTGVAVSWALH
TRBV2	TRBJ2-1	ASREDRAYNEQF
TRBV21-1	TRBJ2-1	ASSTSGSPLRIPYNEQF
TRBV6-2/TRBV6-3	TRBJ2-2	ASSTGGINTGELF
TRBV5-1	TRBJ1-1	ASSWGTEGTEAF
TRBV2	TRBJ1-4	ASTGTGGNEKLF
TRBV7-6	TRBJ2-1	ASSYQQGGEQF
TRBV20-1	TRBJ2-7	SARGTRLAGVYEQY
TRBV11-2	TRBJ2-1	ASSSEKGAYNEQF
TRBV11-2	TRBJ2-3	ASTSGSSTDTQY
TRBV28	TRBJ2-3	ASSSATPTSTDTQY
TRBV6-5	TRBJ1-4	ASSSKGRNEKLF
TRBV29-1	TRBJ2-7	SVVSYEQY
TRBV2	TRBJ2-3	ARRTDGTQY
TRBV18	TRBJ2-2	ASSRWDSSNTGELF
TRBV7-9	TRBJ2-5	ASSFDWTSGREETQY
TRBV27	TRBJ1-2	ASSLGRNYGYT
TRBV20-1	TRBJ1-1	SASPEAF
TRBV6-6	TRBJ2-1	ASSLGLAGVYNEQF
TRBV28	TRBJ1-3	ASSRSLYSGNTIY
TRBV6-5	TRBJ2-3	ASSYGLGTQY
TRBV6-2/TRBV6-3	TRBJ2-7	ASNNYGTDHYEQY
TRBV12-3/TRBV12-4	TRBJ2-1	ASTHIRSYNEQF
TRBV7-2	TRBJ1-3	ASSLGGVGNTIY
TRBV12-3/TRBV12-4	TRBJ1-6	ASSSGARGSPLH
TRBV6-5	TRBJ2-5	ASRRTSRLQETQY
TRBV5-1	TRBJ2-1	ASSLAPTRSYNEQF
TRBV14	TRBJ1-6	ASSQVSGQSPLH
TRBV2	TRBJ2-3	ASKKTGYTDTQY
TRBV20-1	TRBJ2-2	SASKEGLTGELF
TRBV20-1	TRBJ2-3	SARRQEYTDTQY
TRBV6-2/TRBV6-3	TRBJ2-1	ASSLGLAVNNEQF
TRBV4-1	TRBJ1-5	ASSQAGTLGNQPQH